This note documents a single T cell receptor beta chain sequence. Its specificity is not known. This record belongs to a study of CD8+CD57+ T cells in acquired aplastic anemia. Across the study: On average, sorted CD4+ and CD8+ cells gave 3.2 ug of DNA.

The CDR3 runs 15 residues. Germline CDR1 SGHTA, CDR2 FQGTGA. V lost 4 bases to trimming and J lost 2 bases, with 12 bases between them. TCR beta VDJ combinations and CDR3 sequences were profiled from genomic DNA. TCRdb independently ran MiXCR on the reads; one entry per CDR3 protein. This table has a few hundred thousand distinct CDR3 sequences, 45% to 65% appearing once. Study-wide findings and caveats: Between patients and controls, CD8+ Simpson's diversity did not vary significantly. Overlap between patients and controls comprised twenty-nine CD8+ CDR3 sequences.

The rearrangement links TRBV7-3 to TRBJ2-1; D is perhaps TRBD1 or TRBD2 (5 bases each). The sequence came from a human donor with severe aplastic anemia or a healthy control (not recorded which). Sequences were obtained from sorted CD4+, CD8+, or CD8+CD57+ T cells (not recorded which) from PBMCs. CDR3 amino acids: CASSWGPGPYNEQFF. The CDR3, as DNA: TGTGCCAGCAGCTGGGGACCCGGACCCTACAATGAGCAGTTCTTC.